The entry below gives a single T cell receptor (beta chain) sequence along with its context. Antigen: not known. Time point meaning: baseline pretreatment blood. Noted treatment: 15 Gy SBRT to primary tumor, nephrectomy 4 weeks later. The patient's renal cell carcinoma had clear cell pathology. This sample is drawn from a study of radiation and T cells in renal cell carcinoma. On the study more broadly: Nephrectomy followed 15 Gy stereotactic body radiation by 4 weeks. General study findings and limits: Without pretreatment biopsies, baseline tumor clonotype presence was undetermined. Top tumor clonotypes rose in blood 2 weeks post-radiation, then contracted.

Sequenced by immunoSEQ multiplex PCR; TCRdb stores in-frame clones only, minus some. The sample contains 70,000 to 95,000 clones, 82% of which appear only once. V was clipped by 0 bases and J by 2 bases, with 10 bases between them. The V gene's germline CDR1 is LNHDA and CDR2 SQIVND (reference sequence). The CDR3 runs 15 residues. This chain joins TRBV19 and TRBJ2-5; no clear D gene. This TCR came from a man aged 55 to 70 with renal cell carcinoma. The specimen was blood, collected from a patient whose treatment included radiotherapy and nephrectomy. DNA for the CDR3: TGTGCCAGTAGTATAGATCTGGTCAGACAAGAGACCCAGTACTTC. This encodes CASSIDLVRQETQYF.